This T cell receptor beta chain comes out of a study of blood T cell repertoires in COVID-19. This table comes from immunoSEQ multiplex PCR, and its TCRdb copy is limited to in-frame clones, with some not included. Here the sample spans some 250,000 clones, roughly 90% being singletons. The germline V gene has CDR1 SGHTA and CDR2 FQGTGA. The CDR3 contains 14 residues. Trimming removed 2 bases at V and 3 bases at J, with 7 bases between. The TCR originated in a man in his forties who had recovered from COVID-19. The sample comprised PBMCs or T cells enriched from blood (not recorded which). The chain couples TRBV7-3 to TRBJ2-2; D is unclear. CDR3 sequence: CASSLAEYTGELFF. In DNA form, the CDR3 reads TGTGCCAGCAGCTTAGCGGAATACACCGGGGAGCTGTTTTTT.